One and the same sample provided the 14 T cell receptor beta chains below, sequenced in a study of CD8 T cells in ankylosing spondylitis. TCRdb redid the calling of the 5' RACE reads with MiXCR, one entry per CDR3 protein. This table has about 240,000 distinct CDR3 sequences, around 9.1% appearing once. Sequenced material: blood, either unsorted or a sorted T cell fraction (not recorded which). These receptors all come from a male donor with ankylosing spondylitis or in good health (not recorded which).

In its sample, this clonotype was seen many times. The chain combines TRBV12-3 or TRBV12-4 with TRBJ1-1, with D unclear. The CDR3 contains 15 residues. Trimming took 7 bases from V and 1 from J, leaving 16 bases between them. The CDR3 nucleotides read TGTGCCAGCACCCGCGGAGGTATCACGAACACTGAAGCTTTCTTT. Translation gives CASTRGGITNTEAFF.

Only one count was recorded for this clonotype. The chain has TRBV11-2 and TRBJ1-5; 7 nucleotides agree with TRBD1. The V gene's germline CDR1 is SGHAT and CDR2 FQNNGV. V gave up 1 base and J gave up 5 bases; unmatched junction bases: 14. This CDR3 has 18 residues. CDR3 sequence reads: CASSLVNRVGTEDQPQHF. Written as DNA, the CDR3 is TGTGCCAGCAGCTTAGTTAATAGGGTTGGGACAGAGGATCAGCCCCAGCATTTT.

This clonotype appeared many times. This CDR3 reads CATEFGAANNEQFF. For the CDR3, the DNA is TGTGCAACCGAGTTTGGAGCGGCTAACAATGAGCAGTTCTTC. The genes are TRBV12-3 or TRBV12-4 and TRBJ2-1, with D tentatively TRBD2 (5 bases). The CDR3 length is 14 residues.

This clonotype was counted at least ten times. The chain links TRBV7-2 to TRBJ2-5; TRBD2 might be the D (5 bases). Trimming removed 1 base at V and 10 bases at J, with 10 bases between. This CDR3 region has 12 residues. CDR1 is SGHTA and CDR2 is FQGNSA in the germline V gene. In nucleotides, the CDR3 is TGTGCCAGCAGCTTAGAACTCCGGGACCAGTACTTC. The encoded protein is CASSLELRDQYF.

The table lists this clonotype with many counts. V usage is TRBV3-1 and J usage is TRBJ1-6, with no clear D. Per germline, CDR1 LGHDT and CDR2 YNNKEL (reference sequence). V lost 1 base and J 10 bases, leaving 14 bases between the germline ends. This CDR3 has 15 amino acids. The CDR3 reads CASSQGAGWGSPLHF. The CDR3, as DNA: TGTGCCAGCAGCCAAGGTGCCGGGTGGGGATCACCCCTCCACTTT.

This clonotype came up many times. This chain connects TRBV19 to TRBJ1-6; TRBD1 matches 7 bases. V trimming: 6 bases; J trimming: 3 bases; junction bases outside the gene matches: 5. CDR1 and CDR2 (germline): LNHDA, SQIVND (reference sequence). This CDR3 region has 15 residues. CDR3 coding DNA: TGTGCCAGTAGGCCGGGACAGCACTATAATTCACCCCTCCACTTT. This sequence encodes CASRPGQHYNSPLHF. Full variable domain (remainder filled in from reference TRBV19 and TRBJ1-6): DGGITQSPKYLFRKEGQNVTLSCEQNLNHDAMYWYRQDPGQGLRLIYYSQIVNDFQKGDIAEGYSVSREKKESFPLTVTSAQKNPTAFYLCASRPGQHYNSPLHFGNGTRLTVT.

Concerning this clonotype itself: One junction end does not reproduce the germline sequence, and a read error may be involved. The rearrangement joins TRBV10-3 to TRBJ2-1; 10 positions agree with TRBD2. Per germline, CDR1 ENHRY and CDR2 SYGVKD. There are 14 residues in the CDR3. The CDR3 DNA reads as TGTCCCATCAGTAGGCTAGCGGGAGAGGGTGAGCAGTTCTTC. Its protein is CPISRLAGEGEQFF.

This clonotype was counted at least ten times. The chain recombines TRBV5-8 with TRBJ2-3, with 9 nucleotides matching TRBD1. Germline V CDR1 and CDR2: SGHTS, YDEGEE. This CDR3 contains 17 residues. V lost 0 bases, J lost 6 bases, and 11 bases stayed unmatched. CDR3 sequence (DNA): TGTGCCAGCAGCTTGGGACTCGGGACAGGGTCTCGGGATACGCAGTATTTT. Encoded protein: CASSLGLGTGSRDTQYF.

This clonotype was observed many times. The chain uses TRBV20-1 and TRBJ2-2; D gene unclear. This CDR3 has 14 amino acids. CDR1 is DFQATT and CDR2 is SNEGSKA in the germline V gene (reference sequence). V lost 2 bases and J 6 bases, leaving 13 bases between the germline ends. The CDR3 spells CSARSPLGAGELFF. DNA for the CDR3: TGCAGTGCTAGATCCCCCCTGGGCGCCGGGGAGCTGTTTTTT.

This clonotype was counted between two and nine times. The rearrangement links TRBV5-6 to TRBJ2-2; D not resolved. CDR3 size: 15 residues. V lost 5 bases to trimming and J lost 6 bases, with 17 bases between them. Germline lookup yields CDR1 SGHDT and CDR2 YYEEEE. The DNA for the CDR3 is TGTGCCAGCAGTTCTTGGCTGTTCAACGCCGGGGAGCTGTTTTTT. Amino acid sequence: CASSSWLFNAGELFF.

V is TRBV4-3 and J is TRBJ2-2, with unresolved D. Trimming shortened V by 4 bases and J by 7 bases, and 10 bases separated the two germline ends. Germline V gene data show CDR1 as LGHNA and CDR2 as YSLEER. The CDR3 runs 13 residues. This chain's CDR3 is CASSPDSGGELFF. DNA for the CDR3: TGCGCCAGCAGCCCAGACTCCGGCGGGGAGCTGTTTTTT.

The table lists this clonotype with many counts. The rearrangement links TRBV12-3 or TRBV12-4 to TRBJ2-1; 9 bases line up with TRBD1. J gave up 0 bases and V 6 bases, and 6 bases lay outside the gene matches. The CDR3 spans 16 residues. The CDR3 region is CASRLGTGSSYNEQFF. CDR3 sequence (DNA): TGTGCCAGCAGACTAGGGACAGGGAGCTCCTACAATGAGCAGTTCTTC.

This clonotype was detected many times. The chain combines TRBV5-4 with TRBJ2-7; perhaps TRBD1 as D (7 bases). V shed 0 bases and J shed 3 bases, with 13 bases lying between them. This CDR3 has 15 amino acids. The V gene's germline CDR1 is SGHNT and CDR2 YYREEE (reference sequence). The CDR3 loop reads CASSLVAGQSYEQYF. As DNA, the CDR3 is TGTGCCAGCAGCTTGGTTGCGGGACAGAGCTACGAGCAGTACTTC.

The genes are TRBV12-3 or TRBV12-4 and TRBJ1-1; no clear D gene. The germline V and J ends were trimmed by 5 bases and 9 bases, with 10 bases remaining between them. This CDR3 has 11 residues. CDR3 loop: CASSPPGKAFF. For the CDR3, the DNA is TGTGCCAGCAGTCCCCCTGGGAAAGCTTTCTTT.